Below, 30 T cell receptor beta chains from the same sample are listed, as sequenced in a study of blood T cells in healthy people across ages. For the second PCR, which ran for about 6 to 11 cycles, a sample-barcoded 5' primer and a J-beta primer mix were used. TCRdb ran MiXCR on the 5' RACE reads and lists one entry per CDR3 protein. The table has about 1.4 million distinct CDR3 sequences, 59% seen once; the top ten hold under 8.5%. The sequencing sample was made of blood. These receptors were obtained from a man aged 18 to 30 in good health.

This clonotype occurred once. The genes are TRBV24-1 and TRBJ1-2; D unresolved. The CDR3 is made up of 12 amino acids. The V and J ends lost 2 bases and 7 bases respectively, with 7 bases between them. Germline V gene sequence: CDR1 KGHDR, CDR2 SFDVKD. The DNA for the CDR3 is TGTGCCACCAGTGATTCGGGCAGTGGCTACACCTTC. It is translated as CATSDSGSGYTF.

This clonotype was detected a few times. The CDR3 spells CASSWTGGNEQFF. The CDR3 DNA reads TGCGCCAGCAGCTGGACTGGGGGGAATGAGCAGTTCTTC. J is TRBJ2-1 and V is TRBV5-1; TRBD2 might be the D (6 bases). Trimming took 3 bases from V and 7 from J, leaving 11 bases between them. The CDR3 runs 13 residues. Per the germline V gene, CDR1 is SGHRS and CDR2 is YFSETQ.

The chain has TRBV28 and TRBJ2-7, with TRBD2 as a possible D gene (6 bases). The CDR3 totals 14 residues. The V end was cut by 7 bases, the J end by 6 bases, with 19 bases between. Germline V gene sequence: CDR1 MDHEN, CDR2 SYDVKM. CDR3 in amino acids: CASISGRVNFEQYF. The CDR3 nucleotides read TGTGCCAGCATTAGCGGTAGGGTGAACTTCGAGCAGTACTTC. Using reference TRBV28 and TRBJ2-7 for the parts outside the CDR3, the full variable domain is DVKVTQSSRYLVKRTGEKVFLECVQDMDHENMFWYRQDPGLGLRLIYFSYDVKMKEKGDIPEGYSVSREKKERFSLILESASTNQTSMYLCASISGRVNFEQYFGPGTRLTVT.

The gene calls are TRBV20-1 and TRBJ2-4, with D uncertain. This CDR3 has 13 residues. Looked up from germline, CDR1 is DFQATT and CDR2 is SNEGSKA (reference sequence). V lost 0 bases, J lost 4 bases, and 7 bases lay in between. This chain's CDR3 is CSARDTRKNIQYF. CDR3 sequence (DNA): TGCAGTGCTAGAGACACTCGGAAAAACATTCAGTACTTC.

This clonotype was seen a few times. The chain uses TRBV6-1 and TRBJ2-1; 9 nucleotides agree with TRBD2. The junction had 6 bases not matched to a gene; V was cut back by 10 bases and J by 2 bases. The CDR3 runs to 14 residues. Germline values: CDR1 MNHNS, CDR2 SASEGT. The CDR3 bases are TGTGCCACAATAGCGGGGGAACCCTACAATGAGCAGTTCTTC. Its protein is CATIAGEPYNEQFF.

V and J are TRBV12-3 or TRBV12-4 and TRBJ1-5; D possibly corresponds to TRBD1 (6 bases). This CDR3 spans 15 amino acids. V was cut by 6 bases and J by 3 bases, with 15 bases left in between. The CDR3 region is CASRQSRDNNQPQHF. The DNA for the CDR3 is TGTGCCAGCAGACAATCCCGGGACAACAATCAGCCCCAGCATTTT.

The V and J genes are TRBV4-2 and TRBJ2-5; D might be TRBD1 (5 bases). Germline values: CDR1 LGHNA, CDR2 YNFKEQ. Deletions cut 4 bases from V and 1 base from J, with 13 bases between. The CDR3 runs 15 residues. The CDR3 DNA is TGTGCCAGCAGCCCCTCAGGGTTCCCCCAAGAGACCCAGTACTTC. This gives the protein CASSPSGFPQETQYF.

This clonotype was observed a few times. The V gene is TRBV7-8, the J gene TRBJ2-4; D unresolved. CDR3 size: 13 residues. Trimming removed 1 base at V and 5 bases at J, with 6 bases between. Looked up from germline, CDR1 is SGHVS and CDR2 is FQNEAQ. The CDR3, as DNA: TGTGCCAGCAGCTTAGACAGAGAAAACATTCAGTACTTC. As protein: CASSLDRENIQYF.

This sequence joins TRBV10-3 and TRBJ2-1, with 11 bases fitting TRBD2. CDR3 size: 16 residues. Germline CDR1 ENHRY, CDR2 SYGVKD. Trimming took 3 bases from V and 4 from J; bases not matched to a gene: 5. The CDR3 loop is CAISEPTSGDYNEQFF. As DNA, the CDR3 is TGTGCCATCAGTGAACCGACTAGCGGGGATTACAATGAGCAGTTCTTC.

CDR3 loop: CSVSGTVLYNEQYF. The CDR3 DNA follows: TGCAGCGTTTCCGGGACAGTGCTGTACAATGAGCAGTACTTC. This sequence joins TRBV29-1 and TRBJ2-5; 7 nucleotides align to TRBD1. Germline V gene data show CDR1 as SQVTM and CDR2 as ANQGSEA. V trimming: 5 bases; J trimming: 11 bases; junction bases outside the gene matches: 17. CDR3 length: 14 residues.

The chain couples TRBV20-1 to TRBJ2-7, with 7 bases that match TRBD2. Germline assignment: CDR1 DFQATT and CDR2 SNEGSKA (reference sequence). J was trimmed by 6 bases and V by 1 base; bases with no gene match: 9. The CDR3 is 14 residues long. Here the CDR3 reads CSARAPSGGGEQYF. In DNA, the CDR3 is TGCAGTGCTAGAGCACCTAGCGGTGGCGGCGAGCAGTACTTC.

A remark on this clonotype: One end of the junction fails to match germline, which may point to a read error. CDR3 in DNA: TGTGCCATCAGCCCGGGACAGGGTACCTACGATCAGTACTTC. This gives the protein CAISPGQGTYDQYF. The rearrangement links TRBV10-3 to TRBJ2-7; the match to TRBD1 covers 9 bases. This CDR3 is built from 14 residues. Germline CDR1 and CDR2: ENHRY and SYGVKD.

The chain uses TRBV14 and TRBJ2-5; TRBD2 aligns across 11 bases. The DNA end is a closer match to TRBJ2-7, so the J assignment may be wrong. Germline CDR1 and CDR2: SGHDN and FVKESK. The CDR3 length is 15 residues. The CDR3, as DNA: TGTGCCAGCAGCACCGCACTAGCGGGAGTCTACGAGCAGTACTTC. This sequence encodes CASSTALAGVYEQYF.

The CDR3 sequence: CATSAGQANTGELFF. For the CDR3, the DNA is TGTGCCACCTCGGCGGGACAGGCGAACACCGGGGAGCTGTTTTTT. V and J are TRBV10-3 and TRBJ2-2; 8 bases are shared with TRBD1. Germline assignment: CDR1 ENHRY and CDR2 SYGVKD. CDR3 size: 15 residues. J lost 0 bases, V lost 10 bases, and 7 bases had no gene match.

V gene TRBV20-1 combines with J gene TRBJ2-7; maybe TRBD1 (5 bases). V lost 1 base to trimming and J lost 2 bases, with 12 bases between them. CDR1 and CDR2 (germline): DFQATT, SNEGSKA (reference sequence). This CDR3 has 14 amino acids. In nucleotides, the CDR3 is TGCAGTGCTAGAGCTGACAGAATACCCTACGAGCAGTACTTC. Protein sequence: CSARADRIPYEQYF.

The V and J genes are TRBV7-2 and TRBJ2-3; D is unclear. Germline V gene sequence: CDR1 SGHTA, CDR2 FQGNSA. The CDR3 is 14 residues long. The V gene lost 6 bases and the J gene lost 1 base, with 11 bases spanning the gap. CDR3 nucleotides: TGTGCCAGCAGTAAGGTATATGGCACAGATACGCAGTATTTT. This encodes CASSKVYGTDTQYF.

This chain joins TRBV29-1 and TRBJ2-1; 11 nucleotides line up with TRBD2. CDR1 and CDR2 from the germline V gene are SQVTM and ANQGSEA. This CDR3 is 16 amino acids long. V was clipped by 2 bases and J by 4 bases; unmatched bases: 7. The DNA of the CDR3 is TGCAGCGTTGAACCGTCTAGCGGGGGGTCTTACAATGAGCAGTTCTTC. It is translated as CSVEPSSGGSYNEQFF.

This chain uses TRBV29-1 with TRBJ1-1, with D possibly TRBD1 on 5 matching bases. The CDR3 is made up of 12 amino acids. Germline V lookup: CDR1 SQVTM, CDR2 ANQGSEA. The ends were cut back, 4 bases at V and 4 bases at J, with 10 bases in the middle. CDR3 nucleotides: TGCAGCGTTGGACAGTGGGGCACTGAAGCTTTCTTT. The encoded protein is CSVGQWGTEAFF.

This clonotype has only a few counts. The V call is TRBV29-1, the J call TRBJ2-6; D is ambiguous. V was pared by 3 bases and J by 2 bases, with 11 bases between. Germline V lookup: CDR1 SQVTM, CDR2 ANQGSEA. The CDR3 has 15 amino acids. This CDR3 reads CSVDPLATGANVLTF. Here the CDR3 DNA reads TGCAGCGTTGATCCCCTGGCAACTGGGGCCAACGTCCTGACTTTC.

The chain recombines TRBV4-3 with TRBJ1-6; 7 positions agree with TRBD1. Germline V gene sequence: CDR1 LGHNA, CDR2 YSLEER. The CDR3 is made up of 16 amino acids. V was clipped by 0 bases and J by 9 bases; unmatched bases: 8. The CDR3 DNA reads TGCGCCAGCAGCCAAGATCTCCAGGGGGAGGGTTCACCCCTCCACTTT. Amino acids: CASSQDLQGEGSPLHF.

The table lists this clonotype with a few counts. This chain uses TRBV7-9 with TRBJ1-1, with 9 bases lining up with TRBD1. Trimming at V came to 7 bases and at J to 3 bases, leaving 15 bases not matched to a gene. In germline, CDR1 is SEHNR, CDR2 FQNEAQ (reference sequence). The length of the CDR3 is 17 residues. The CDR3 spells CASNTGGEREGDTEAFF. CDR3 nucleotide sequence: TGTGCCAGCAATACAGGGGGCGAAAGGGAGGGGGACACTGAAGCTTTCTTT.

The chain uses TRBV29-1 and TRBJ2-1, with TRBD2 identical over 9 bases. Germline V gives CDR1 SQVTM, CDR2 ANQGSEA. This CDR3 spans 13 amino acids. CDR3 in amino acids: CSTGGGRAVEQFF. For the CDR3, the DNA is TGCAGTACCGGCGGCGGGAGGGCCGTTGAGCAGTTCTTC.

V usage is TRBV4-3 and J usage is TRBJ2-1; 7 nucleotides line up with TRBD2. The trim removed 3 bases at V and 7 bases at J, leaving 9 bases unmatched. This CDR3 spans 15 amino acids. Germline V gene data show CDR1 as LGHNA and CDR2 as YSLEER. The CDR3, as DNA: TGCGCCAGCAGCCAGGGGACCGGGACTATTAATGAGCAGTTCTTC. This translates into CASSQGTGTINEQFF.

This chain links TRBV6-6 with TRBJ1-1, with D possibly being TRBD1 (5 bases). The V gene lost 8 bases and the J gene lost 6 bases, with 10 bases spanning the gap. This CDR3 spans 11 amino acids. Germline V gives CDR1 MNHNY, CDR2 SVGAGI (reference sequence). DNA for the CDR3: TGTGCCAGCGTGAGGGGAGCTGAAGCTTTCTTT. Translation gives CASVRGAEAFF.

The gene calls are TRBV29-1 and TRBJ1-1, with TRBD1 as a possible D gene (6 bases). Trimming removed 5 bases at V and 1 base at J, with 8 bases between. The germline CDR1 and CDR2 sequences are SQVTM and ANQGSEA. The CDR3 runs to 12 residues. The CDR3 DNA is TGCAGCGTTCGGACAGAGAACACTGAAGCTTTCTTT. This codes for CSVRTENTEAFF. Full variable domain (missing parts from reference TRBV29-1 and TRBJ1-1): SAVISQKPSRDICQRGTSLTIQCQVDSQVTMMFWYRQQPGQSLTLIATANQGSEATYESGFVIDKFPISRPNLTFSTLTVSNMSPEDSSIYLCSVRTENTEAFFGQGTRLTVV.

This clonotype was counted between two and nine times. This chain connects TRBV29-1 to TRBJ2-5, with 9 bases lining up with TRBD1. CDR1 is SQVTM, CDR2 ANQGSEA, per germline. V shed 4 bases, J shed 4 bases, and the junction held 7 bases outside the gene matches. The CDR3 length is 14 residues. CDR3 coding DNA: TGCAGCGTTGGGGTCGTACAGGGGGCAGAGACCCAGTACTTC. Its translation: CSVGVVQGAETQYF.

The CDR3 DNA reads as TGCGCCAGCAGCCAAGACCCCTCAGGGATCAGGGGGGCCGGGGAGCTGTTTTTT. Translated, it gives CASSQDPSGIRGAGELFF. The V gene is TRBV4-1, the J gene TRBJ2-2, with D maybe TRBD1 (7 bases). Germline V gene lookup returns CDR1 MGHRA and CDR2 YSYEKL. The CDR3 has 18 amino acids. Trimming removed 0 bases at V and 6 bases at J, with 20 bases between.

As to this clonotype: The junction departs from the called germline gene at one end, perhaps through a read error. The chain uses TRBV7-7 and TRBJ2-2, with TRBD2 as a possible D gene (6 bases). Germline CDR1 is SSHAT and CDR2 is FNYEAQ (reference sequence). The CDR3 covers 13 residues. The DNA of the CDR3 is TGTGCTAGCAGCTACCGGGAGACCGGGGAGCTGTTTTTT. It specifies CASSYRETGELFF.

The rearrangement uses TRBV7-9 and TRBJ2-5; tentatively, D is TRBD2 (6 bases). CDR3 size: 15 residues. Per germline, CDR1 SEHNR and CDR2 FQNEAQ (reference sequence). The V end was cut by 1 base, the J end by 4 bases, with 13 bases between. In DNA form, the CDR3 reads TGTGCCAGCAGCTTAGAACCTAGCGCGGGAGAGACCCAGTACTTC. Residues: CASSLEPSAGETQYF.

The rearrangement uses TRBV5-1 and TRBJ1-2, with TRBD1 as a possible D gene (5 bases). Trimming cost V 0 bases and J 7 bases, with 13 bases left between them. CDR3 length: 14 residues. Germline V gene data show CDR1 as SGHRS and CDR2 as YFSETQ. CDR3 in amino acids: CASSLVAGSGGYTF. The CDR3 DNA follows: TGCGCCAGCAGCTTGGTAGCAGGGAGCGGTGGCTACACCTTC.